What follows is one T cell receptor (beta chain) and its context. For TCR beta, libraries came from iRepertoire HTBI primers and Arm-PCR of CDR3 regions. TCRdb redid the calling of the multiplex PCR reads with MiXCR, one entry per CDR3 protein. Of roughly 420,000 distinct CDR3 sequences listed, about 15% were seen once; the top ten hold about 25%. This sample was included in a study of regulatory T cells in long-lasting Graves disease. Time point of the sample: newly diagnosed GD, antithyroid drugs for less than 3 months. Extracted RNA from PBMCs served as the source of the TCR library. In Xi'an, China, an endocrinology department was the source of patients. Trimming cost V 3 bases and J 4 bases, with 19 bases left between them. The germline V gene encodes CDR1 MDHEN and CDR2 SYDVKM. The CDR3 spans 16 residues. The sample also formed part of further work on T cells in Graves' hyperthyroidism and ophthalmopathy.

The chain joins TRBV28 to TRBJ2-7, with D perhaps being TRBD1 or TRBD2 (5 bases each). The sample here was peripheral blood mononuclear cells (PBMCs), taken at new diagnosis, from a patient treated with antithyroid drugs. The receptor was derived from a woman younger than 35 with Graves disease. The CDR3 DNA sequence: TGTGCCAGCAGTTTCCCCCGGGACCAAGTTTCGTACGAGCAGTACTTC. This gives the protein CASSFPRDQVSYEQYF.